This T cell receptor beta chain was recovered during a study of T cell repertoires in cytomegalovirus infection. The wider study: HLA-B-restricted CMV epitopes that are well studied were used alongside recently identified HLA-C-restricted ones. Public TCR beta signatures provided an indication of both CMV infection and a matching HLA type.

TCRdb reanalysed the reads using MiXCR and keeps one entry per CDR3 protein. The sample has some 350,000 distinct CDR3 sequences, 34% seen once. This clonotype came up a few times. Its antigen is currently unknown. General study results and limits: The study found HLA-C-restricted CMV-specific TCR beta clonotypes dominating the ex vivo response. Cumulative frequency (of public TCR beta family members) identified carriers of CMV plus the relevant HLA.

The clonotype was recovered from a human donor in good health (CMV status not recorded). Some clones in this sample may be carry-over from other donors' samples. Sequenced material: cultured PBMCs, taken from culture after CMV antigen stimulation.

Here the CDR3 DNA reads TGTGCCAGCAGTTACTCGAAGGCCAGGGCCTCATACAATGAGCAGTTCTTC. Encoded protein: CASSYSKARASYNEQFF. V is TRBV6-2 or TRBV6-3 and J is TRBJ2-1; D possibly corresponds to TRBD1 (5 bases). V lost 0 bases, J lost 4 bases, and 16 bases lay in between. Germline V CDR1 and CDR2: MNHEY, SVGEGT. CDR3 length equals 17 residues.